This T cell receptor beta chain was retrieved from a study of patients and donors after allogeneic stem cell transplantation. From the RT-PCR reads, TCRdb called clonotypes with MiXCR, one entry per CDR3 protein. The data contain about a million distinct CDR3 sequences, over 15% of them singletons. The CDR3 consists of 17 residues. The germline V gene encodes CDR1 KGHDR and CDR2 SFDVKD. The ends lost 9 bases at V and 7 bases at J; junction bases unmatched: 17. The material sequenced was blood, either unsorted or a sorted T cell fraction (not recorded which). This sequence was found in a human donor who was either an allogeneic HSCT recipient or a stem cell or donor lymphocyte infusion donor (not recorded which). It is not recorded whose cells these are; they may come from a transplant donor. This chain joins TRBV24-1 and TRBJ2-1, with 10 positions matching TRBD2. The CDR3 sequence is CATGDFNLTSGQNEQFF. CDR3 in DNA: TGTGCCACCGGGGACTTCAACCTGACTAGCGGGCAGAATGAGCAGTTCTTC.